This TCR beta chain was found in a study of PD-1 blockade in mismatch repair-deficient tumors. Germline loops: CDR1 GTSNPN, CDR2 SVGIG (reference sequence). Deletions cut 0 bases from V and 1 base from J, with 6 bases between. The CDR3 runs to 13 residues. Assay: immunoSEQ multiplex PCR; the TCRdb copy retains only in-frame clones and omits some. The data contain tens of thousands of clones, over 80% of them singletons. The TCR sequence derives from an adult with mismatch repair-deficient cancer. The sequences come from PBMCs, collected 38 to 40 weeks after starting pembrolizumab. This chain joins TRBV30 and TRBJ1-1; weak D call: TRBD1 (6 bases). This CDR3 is CAWSVQGNTEAFF. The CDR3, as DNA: TGTGCCTGGAGTGTACAGGGGAACACTGAAGCTTTCTTT.